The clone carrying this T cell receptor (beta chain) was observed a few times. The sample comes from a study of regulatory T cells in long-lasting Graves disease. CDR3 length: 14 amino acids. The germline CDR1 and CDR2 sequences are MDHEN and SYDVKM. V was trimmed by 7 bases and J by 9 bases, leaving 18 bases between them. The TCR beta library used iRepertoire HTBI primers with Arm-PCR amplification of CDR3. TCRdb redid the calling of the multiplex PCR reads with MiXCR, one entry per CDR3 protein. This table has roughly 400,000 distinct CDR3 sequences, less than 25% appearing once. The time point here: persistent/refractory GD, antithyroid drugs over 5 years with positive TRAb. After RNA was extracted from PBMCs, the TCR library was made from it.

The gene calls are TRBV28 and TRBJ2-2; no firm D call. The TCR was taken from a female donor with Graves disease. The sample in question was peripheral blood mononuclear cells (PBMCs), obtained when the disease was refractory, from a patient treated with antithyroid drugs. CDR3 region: CASTLLGPERELFF. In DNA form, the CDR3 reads TGTGCCAGCACCCTGTTAGGCCCTGAGAGGGAGCTGTTTTTT.